Listed below are T cell receptor beta chains from one sample, sequenced in a study of shared clonotypes between healthy human individuals. Measured with immunoSEQ multiplex PCR; TCRdb has only the in-frame clones, and not every one. Of around 450,000 clones listed, 70% to 80% are singletons. Sequencing was carried out using PBMCs. These receptors originate from a woman aged 40 to 50 in good health. Some clones in this sample may be carry-over from other donors' samples. Each CDR3 is given with its conserved first and last residue. Each record gives: clone size, V gene, D gene, J gene, CDR3 protein, CDR3 DNA. A D gene is named only where the DNA matches it firmly. Not every row has a clone size; where given, it reads once, few, many or a size class.

>NA|TRBV21-1|NA|TRBJ1-1
CASSKRGRQNTEAFF
TGTGCCAGCAGCAAACGGGGCCGACAGAACACTGAAGCTTTCTTT
>once|TRBV30|TRBD1|TRBJ2-5
CAWSYGQGASETQYF
TGTGCCTGGAGCTATGGACAGGGGGCATCGGAGACCCAGTACTTC
>once|TRBV14|TRBD1|TRBJ1-3
CASSPRQGFGLGNTIYF
TGTGCCAGCAGCCCCCGACAGGGGTTCGGGCTTGGAAACACCATATATTTT
>NA|TRBV5-1|TRBD2|TRBJ2-1
CASTQPGGSDNEQFF
TGCGCCAGCACCCAACCAGGCGGGAGTGACAATGAGCAGTTCTTC
>once|TRBV6-1|TRBD1|TRBJ2-3
CASTERTGGHTQYF
TGTGCCAGCACTGAAAGGACAGGGGGACATACGCAGTATTTT
>NA|TRBV7-8|TRBD1|TRBJ2-1
CASSLSQTGNEQFF
TGTGCCAGCAGCTTATCCCAGACAGGGAACGAGCAGTTCTTC
>NA|TRBV7-2|NA|TRBJ2-4
CASSLNPGAGDIQYF
TGTGCCAGCAGCTTAAATCCAGGGGCGGGGGACATTCAGTACTTC
>NA|TRBV27|NA|TRBJ1-5
CASSGVGQPQHF
TGTGCCAGCAGTGGGGTTGGGCAGCCCCAGCATTTT
>NA|TRBV10-2|NA|TRBJ2-7
CASSESTRLTARGSYEQYF
TGCGCCAGCAGTGAGTCGACTCGATTGACGGCAAGGGGGTCCTACGAGCAGTACTTC
>NA|TRBV29-1|NA|TRBJ2-7
CSGAGDTYEQYF
TGCAGCGGAGCAGGGGACACCTACGAGCAGTACTTC
>few|TRBV11-1|TRBD2|TRBJ2-1
CASSFRTSGHNEQFF
TGTGCCAGCAGCTTCAGAACTAGCGGACACAATGAGCAGTTCTTC
>NA|TRBV4-1|NA|TRBJ2-7
CASSQDLQRRHSEQYF
TGCGCCAGCAGCCAAGATCTTCAGCGGAGACATTCCGAGCAGTACTTC
>NA|TRBV28|NA|TRBJ2-7
CASSHSSPYEQYF
TGTGCCAGCAGTCATTCGTCCCCCTACGAGCAGTACTTC
>NA|TRBV30|NA|TRBJ1-1
CAWSGTGTTEAFF
TGTGCCTGGAGTGGGACGGGAACCACTGAAGCTTTCTTT
>few|TRBV6-1|NA|TRBJ1-2
CASSSGNYGYTF
TGTGCCAGCAGTTCAGGCAACTATGGCTACACCTTC
>NA|TRBV13|TRBD2|TRBJ2-1
CASSLEGLASNEQFF
TGTGCCAGCAGCTTAGAAGGACTAGCGTCCAATGAGCAGTTCTTC
>NA|TRBV7-9|NA|TRBJ1-4
CASSLGEGNEKLFF
TGTGCCAGCAGCTTAGGGGAGGGTAATGAAAAACTGTTTTTT
>NA|TRBV6-5|NA|TRBJ2-6
CASRRFTGANVLTF
TGTGCCAGCAGGAGGTTTACTGGGGCCAACGTCCTGACTTTC
>NA|TRBV18|NA|TRBJ1-2
CASSPGVEDYGYTF
TGTGCCAGCTCACCAGGGGTGGAAGACTATGGCTACACCTTC
>NA|TRBV7-9|TRBD2|TRBJ2-5
CASSPRGAGTSGETQYF
TGTGCCAGCAGCCCCCGGGGGGCAGGGACTAGCGGGGAGACCCAGTACTTC
>NA|TRBV7-7|TRBD2|TRBJ2-1
CASSLSGRERSSYNEQFF
TGTGCCAGCAGCTTATCGGGGCGGGAGCGGAGCTCCTACAATGAGCAGTTCTTC
>NA|TRBV29-1|NA|TRBJ2-7
CSVEGDGYYEQYF
TGCAGCGTTGAGGGGGACGGCTACTACGAGCAGTACTTC
>NA|TRBV18|NA|TRBJ1-5
CASSPGTHQPQHF
TGTGCCAGCTCACCAGGAACTCATCAGCCCCAGCATTTT
>NA|TRBV9|TRBD2|TRBJ2-5
CASSSPSGTIRETQYF
TGTGCCAGCAGCTCCCCTAGCGGGACTATTCGAGAGACCCAGTACTTC
>NA|TRBV10-3|NA|TRBJ2-3
CAISEISGRDTQYF
TGTGCCATCAGTGAGATATCAGGGCGGGATACGCAGTATTTT
>NA|TRBV7-3|TRBD1|TRBJ2-7
CASSLTGQGFDEQYF
TGTGCCAGCAGCTTAACGGGACAGGGGTTCGACGAGCAGTACTTC
>NA|TRBV18|TRBD2|TRBJ2-7
CASSPPGTSSSYEQYF
TGTGCCAGCTCACCTCCCGGGACTAGCAGCTCCTACGAGCAGTACTTC
>NA|TRBV28|NA|TRBJ1-3
CASTLTTGNTIYF
TGTGCCAGCACCTTGACAACCGGAAACACCATATATTTT
>once|TRBV5-4|TRBD1|TRBJ1-4
CASSPDRGSEKLFF
TGTGCCAGCAGCCCGGACAGGGGGAGTGAAAAACTGTTTTTT